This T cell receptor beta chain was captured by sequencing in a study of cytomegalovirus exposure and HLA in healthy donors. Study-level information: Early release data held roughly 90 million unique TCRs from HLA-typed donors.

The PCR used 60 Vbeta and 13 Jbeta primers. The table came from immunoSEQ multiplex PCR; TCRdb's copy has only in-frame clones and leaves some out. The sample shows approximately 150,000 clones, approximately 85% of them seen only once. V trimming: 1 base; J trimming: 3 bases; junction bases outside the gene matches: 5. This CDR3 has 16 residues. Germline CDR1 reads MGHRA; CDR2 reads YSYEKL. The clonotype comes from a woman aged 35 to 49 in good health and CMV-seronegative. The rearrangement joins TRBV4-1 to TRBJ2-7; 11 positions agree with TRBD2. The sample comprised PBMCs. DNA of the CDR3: TGCGCCAGCAGCCAAGGGCCACTAGCGGGAGTCTACGAGCAGTACTTC. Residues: CASSQGPLAGVYEQYF.